This T cell receptor beta chain derives from a study of shared clonotypes between healthy human individuals. Broader study findings: Non-shared clonotypes displayed generation probabilities falling below those of clonotypes present in all four donors.

Naive CD8 cells, CD45RO-negative and positively selected for CCR7, excluded terminally differentiated effector memory CD45RA+ cells. Assay: immunoSEQ multiplex PCR; the TCRdb copy retains only in-frame clones and omits some. The sample records under 2,000,000 clones, about 95% being singletons. For this clone: What it binds is not known.

This receptor was obtained from a man between 18 and 29 years old in good health. Sequenced material: naive CD8+ T cells sorted from blood.

CDR3 bases: TGTGCCAGCAGCCTCCTAAACACTGAAGCTTTCTTT. The encoded protein is CASSLLNTEAFF. This chain links TRBV6-5 with TRBJ1-1, with D unresolved. The germline V and J ends were trimmed by 6 bases and 2 bases, with 7 bases remaining between them. This CDR3 has 12 residues. Germline CDR1 MNHEY, CDR2 SVGAGI.